This TCR beta chain was sequenced during a study of T-cell memory formation after mild COVID-19. Per the germline V gene, CDR1 is LGHNA and CDR2 is YNFKEQ. The CDR3 consists of 15 residues. Trimming left V 2 bases short and J 7 bases short, with 17 bases between. Constant-segment primers were used for 5'RACE, and the resulting TCR alpha and TCR beta cDNA libraries carried sample barcodes and UMIs. TCRdb ran MiXCR on the 5' RACE reads and lists one entry per CDR3 protein. This table has some 450,000 distinct CDR3 sequences, roughly 18% appearing once. This clonotype came up a few times. Its antigen is undetermined. Study results and caveats: The study found balanced CD4/CD8 in clones contracting day 15 to 85 and a CD4+ lean in later expanders. Pre-infection memory contained some responding clones, which suggested that cross-reactive memory had joined.

What was sequenced was PBMCs or a T cell subset sorted from them (not recorded which). The receptor comes from a young man who had mild COVID-19 (a few samples of this study predate the infection). Cell type and time point are not known. The chain combines TRBV4-2 with TRBJ1-1; tentative D call: TRBD1 (5 bases). Written as DNA, the CDR3 is TGTGCCAGCAGCCAATGGCAGGGCCAAGACCTTGAAGCTTTCTTT. Residues: CASSQWQGQDLEAFF.